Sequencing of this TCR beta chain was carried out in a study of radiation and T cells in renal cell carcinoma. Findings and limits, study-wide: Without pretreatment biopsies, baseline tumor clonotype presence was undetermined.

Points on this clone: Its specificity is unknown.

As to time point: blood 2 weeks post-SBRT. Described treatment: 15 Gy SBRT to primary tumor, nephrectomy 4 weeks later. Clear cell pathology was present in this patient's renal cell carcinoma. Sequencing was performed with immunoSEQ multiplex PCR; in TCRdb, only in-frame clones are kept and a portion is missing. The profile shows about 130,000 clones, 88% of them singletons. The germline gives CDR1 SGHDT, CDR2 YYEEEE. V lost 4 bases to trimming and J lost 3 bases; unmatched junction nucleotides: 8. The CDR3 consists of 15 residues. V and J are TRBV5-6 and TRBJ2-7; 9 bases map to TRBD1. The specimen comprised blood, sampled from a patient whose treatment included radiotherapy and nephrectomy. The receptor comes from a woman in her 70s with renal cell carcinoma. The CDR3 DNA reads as TGTGCCAGCAGCAGGGGACAGGGCCTCAGCTACGAGCAGTACTTC. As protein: CASSRGQGLSYEQYF.